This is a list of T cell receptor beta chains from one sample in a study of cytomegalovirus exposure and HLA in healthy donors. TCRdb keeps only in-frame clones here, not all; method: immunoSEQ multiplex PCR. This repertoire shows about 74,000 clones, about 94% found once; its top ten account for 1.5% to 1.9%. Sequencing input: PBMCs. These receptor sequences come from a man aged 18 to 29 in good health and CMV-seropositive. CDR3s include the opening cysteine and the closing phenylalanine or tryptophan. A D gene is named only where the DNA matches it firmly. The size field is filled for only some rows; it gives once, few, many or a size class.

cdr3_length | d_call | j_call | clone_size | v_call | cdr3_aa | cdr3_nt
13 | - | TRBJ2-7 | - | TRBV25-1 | CASTRPGRYEQYF | TGTGCCAGCACCCGGCCTGGGCGATACGAGCAGTACTTC
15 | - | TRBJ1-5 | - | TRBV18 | CASSPAVNVNQPQHF | TGTGCCAGCTCACCGGCGGTAAATGTCAATCAGCCCCAGCATTTT
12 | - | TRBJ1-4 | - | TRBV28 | CASSQTNEKLFF | TGTGCCAGCAGCCAAACAAATGAAAAACTGTTTTTT
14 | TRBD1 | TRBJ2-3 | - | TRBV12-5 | CASGLGQGTDTQYF | TGTGCTAGTGGTTTGGGACAGGGAACAGATACGCAGTATTTT
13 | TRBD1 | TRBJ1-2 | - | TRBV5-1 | CASSLTGDYGYTF | TGCGCCAGCAGCTTAACAGGGGACTATGGCTACACCTTC
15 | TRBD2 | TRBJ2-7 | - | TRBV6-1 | CASSLGTSGSHEQYF | TGTGCCAGCAGTCTGGGGACTAGCGGGAGCCACGAGCAGTACTTC
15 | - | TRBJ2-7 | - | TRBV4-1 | CASSQDQGLSYEQYF | TGCGCCAGCAGCCAAGATCAGGGTCTCTCCTACGAGCAGTACTTC
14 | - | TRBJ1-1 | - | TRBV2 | CASSEAPGNTEAFF | TGTGCCAGCAGTGAAGCTCCAGGGAACACTGAAGCTTTCTTT
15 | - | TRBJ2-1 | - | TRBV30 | CAWSVQGSSYNEQFF | TGTGCCTGGAGTGTACAAGGGAGTTCCTACAATGAGCAGTTCTTC
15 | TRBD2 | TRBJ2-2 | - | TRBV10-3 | CAISPLAASTGELFF | TGTGCCATCAGCCCCCTAGCGGCGAGCACCGGGGAGCTGTTTTTT
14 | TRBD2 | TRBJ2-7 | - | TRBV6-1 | CASRPSGSLYEQYF | TGTGCCAGCAGGCCGAGCGGGAGTCTTTACGAGCAGTACTTC
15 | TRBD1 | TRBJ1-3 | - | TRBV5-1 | CASSETGDSGNTIYF | TGCGCCAGCAGTGAAACAGGGGACTCTGGAAACACCATATATTTT
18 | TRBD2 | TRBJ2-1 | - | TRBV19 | CASSMEAGGTSHYNEQFF | TGTGCCAGTAGTATGGAAGCGGGAGGGACCAGCCACTACAATGAGCAGTTCTTC
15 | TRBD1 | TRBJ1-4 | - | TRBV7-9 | CASSQGDRKGEKLFF | TGTGCCAGCAGCCAGGGGGACAGAAAGGGGGAAAAACTGTTTTTT
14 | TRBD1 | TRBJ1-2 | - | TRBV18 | CASSRTDRGDGYTF | TGTGCCAGCTCAAGAACTGACAGGGGCGATGGCTACACCTTC
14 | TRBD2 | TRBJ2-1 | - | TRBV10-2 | CASSERTSGNWQFF | TGCGCCAGCAGTGAAAGAACTAGCGGGAATTGGCAGTTCTTC
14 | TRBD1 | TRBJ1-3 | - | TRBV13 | CASSGQGNGNTIYF | TGTGCCAGCAGTGGACAGGGGAATGGAAACACCATATATTTT
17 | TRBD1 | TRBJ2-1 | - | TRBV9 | CASSTGQAPSSYNEQFF | TGTGCCAGCAGCACAGGACAGGCCCCCAGCTCCTACAATGAGCAGTTCTTC
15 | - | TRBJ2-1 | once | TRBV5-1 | CASSLDSPGYNEQFF | TGCGCCAGCAGCTTGGACTCTCCAGGTTACAATGAGCAGTTCTTC
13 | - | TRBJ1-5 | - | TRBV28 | CASKTGRVQPQHF | TGTGCCAGCAAAACGGGTCGGGTGCAGCCCCAGCATTTT
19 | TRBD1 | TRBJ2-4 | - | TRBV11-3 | CASSFGSLTGNSLKNIQYF | TGTGCCAGCAGCTTCGGTAGCCTGACAGGGAATTCTCTCAAAAACATTCAGTACTTC
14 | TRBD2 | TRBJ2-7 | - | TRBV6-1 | CASINRASGYEQYF | TGTGCCAGCATTAACCGGGCTAGCGGATACGAGCAGTACTTC